Each of the 24 T cell receptor beta chains below was sequenced from the same sample in a study of OX40 agonist ivuxolimab in advanced cancers. Only in-frame clones appear in the TCRdb table, and some are missing; sequencing was by immunoSEQ multiplex PCR. This sample has fewer than 95,000 clones, with about four fifths found just once. Here the sequenced sample was CD4+ or CD8+ T cells sorted from blood, taken in a trial of the OX40 agonist ivuxolimab. The receptors were gathered from an adult with an advanced solid tumor such as melanoma, head and neck, liver or kidney cancer.

V and J are TRBV6-5 and TRBJ1-2; possibly TRBD1 for D (5 bases). Trimming pared 6 bases from V and 5 bases from J, leaving 16 bases between. CDR3 length: 14 residues. Looked up from germline, CDR1 is MNHEY and CDR2 is SVGAGI. The CDR3 DNA sequence: TGTGCCAGCAGGGGAGGGGCGGATTGGTATGGCTACACCTTC. The encoded protein is CASRGGADWYGYTF.

In its sample, this clone was seen a few times. The CDR3 region is CACTKWNTEAFF. CDR3 bases: TGTGCCTGTACCAAGTGGAACACTGAAGCTTTCTTT. V is TRBV30 and J is TRBJ1-1; the D is unclear. The V gene lost 6 bases and the J gene lost 1 base, with 9 bases spanning the gap. The CDR3 is made up of 12 amino acids. Germline CDR1 and CDR2: GTSNPN and SVGIG (reference sequence).

V usage is TRBV7-9 and J usage is TRBJ1-2, with D tentatively TRBD1 (5 bases). Per the germline V gene, CDR1 is SEHNR and CDR2 is FQNEAQ (reference sequence). V was cut by 5 bases and J by 7 bases, with 11 bases left in between. This CDR3 has 12 residues. The CDR3 DNA reads as TGTGCCAGCAGCGCTGACAGATCTGGCTACACCTTC. Translation gives CASSADRSGYTF.

The gene calls are TRBV6-7 and TRBJ2-1, with 9 nucleotides matching TRBD2. TRBV6-7 is treated as an ORF (open reading frame) with a function not yet certain. There are 16 residues in the CDR3. After removal of 0 bases from V and 7 bases from J, the junction contained 7 bases not matched to a gene. The CDR3 bases are TGTGCCAGCAGTTACTCGTGTAGCGGGAGCAGGAATGAGCAGTTCTTC. Translated: CASSYSCSGSRNEQFF.

CDR3 residues: CASSESGFSGELFF. The CDR3 nucleotides are TGTGCCAGCAGTGAATCTGGGTTTTCCGGGGAGCTGTTTTTT. The gene calls are TRBV25-1 and TRBJ2-2; D is unresolved. The CDR3 covers 14 residues. Germline CDR1 and CDR2: MGHDK and SYGVNS. Trimming shortened V by 1 base and J by 6 bases, and 9 bases separated the two germline ends.

The chain uses TRBV25-1 and TRBJ2-1; 7 positions match TRBD1. CDR1 and CDR2 (germline): MGHDK, SYGVNS. The V and J ends lost 3 bases and 5 bases, in that order; junction bases with no gene match: 7. This CDR3 comprises 15 residues. CDR3 nucleotide sequence: TGTGCCAGCAGTGATCCTCGGACAGGTAACAATGAGCAGTTCTTC. It is translated as CASSDPRTGNNEQFF.

The chain carries TRBV5-1 and TRBJ2-1; 8 nucleotides match TRBD2. J gave up 10 bases and V 1 base, and 10 bases lay outside the gene matches. The CDR3 runs 15 residues. In germline, CDR1 is SGHRS, CDR2 YFSETQ. The CDR3 loop is CASSLHDSGRDEQFF. The CDR3 DNA reads as TGCGCCAGCAGCTTGCACGACAGCGGGAGAGACGAGCAGTTCTTC.

V usage is TRBV11-2 and J usage is TRBJ1-2; 10 bases match TRBD1. This CDR3 region has 14 residues. Germline trimming cut 3 bases from V and 4 bases from J; bases unmatched to any gene: 2. Germline CDR1 SGHAT, CDR2 FQNNGV. The chain's CDR3 is CASSLGQGIYGYTF. The CDR3 DNA is TGTGCCAGCAGCTTGGGACAGGGGATCTATGGCTACACCTTC.

The chain combines TRBV7-3 with TRBJ2-2, with D perhaps matching TRBD2 (5 bases). V was pared by 3 bases and J by 3 bases, with 14 bases between. The germline gives CDR1 SGHTA, CDR2 FQGTGA. The CDR3 contains 16 residues. The DNA for the CDR3 is TGTGCCAGCAGCTTTGGAAGGAGCGGACACACCGGGGAGCTGTTTTTT. This gives the protein CASSFGRSGHTGELFF.

The J gene is TRBJ1-1, the V gene TRBV28; tentatively, D is TRBD1 (6 bases). V lost 4 bases and J 0 bases, leaving 12 bases between the germline ends. The CDR3 has 15 amino acids. In germline, CDR1 is MDHEN, CDR2 SYDVKM. The CDR3: CASSSGGQLNTEAFF. DNA of the CDR3: TGTGCCAGCAGTTCGGGAGGACAGCTGAACACTGAAGCTTTCTTT. The full variable domain, completed using reference TRBV28 and TRBJ1-1, is DVKVTQSSRYLVKRTGEKVFLECVQDMDHENMFWYRQDPGLGLRLIYFSYDVKMKEKGDIPEGYSVSREKKERFSLILESASTNQTSMYLCASSSGGQLNTEAFFGQGTRLTVV.

J is TRBJ2-7 and V is TRBV27, with 10 positions matching TRBD2. V lost 5 bases, J lost 5 bases, and 9 bases stayed unmatched. The CDR3 extends over 15 amino acids. Per germline, CDR1 MNHEY and CDR2 SMNVEV (reference sequence). For the CDR3, the DNA is TGTGCCAGCAGTAGGCTAGCGGGAGTGAGCCACGAGCAGTACTTC. Encoded protein: CASSRLAGVSHEQYF.

This clone was counted once. Its ends do not fully match the called genes, so a read error is possible. J is TRBJ2-4 and V is TRBV2, with TRBD1 matching over 7 bases. The germline V gene has CDR1 SNHLY and CDR2 FYNNEI. The CDR3 has 12 residues. The DNA for the CDR3 is TGTGCCAGCAGTGAAGCTAAGGGGGCCCCCCACTTC. Its protein product is CASSEAKGAPHF.

As for this clone: The junction shows a germline mismatch at one end, possibly a read error. The sample holds other DNA sequences that translate to the same CDR3. This rearrangement joins TRBV2 to TRBJ1-6; D uncertain. Germline lookup yields CDR1 SNHLY and CDR2 FYNNEI. This CDR3 is built from 13 residues. CDR3 sequence (DNA): TGTGCTAGCAGTGGCGAGGGTCGGTCACCCCTCCACTTT. Its protein product is CASSGEGRSPLHF.

The chain couples TRBV6-9 to TRBJ1-5; D ambiguous. The CDR3 spans 15 residues. With 3 bases removed from V and 6 bases from J, the gap between germline ends came to 15 bases. Germline CDR1 is MNHGY and CDR2 is SVAAGI. CDR3 loop: CASSYASGSGQPQHF. The CDR3 nucleotides read TGTGCCAGCAGTTACGCCAGCGGGAGCGGTCAGCCCCAGCATTTT.

The chain carries TRBV19 and TRBJ1-2, with a possible D match to TRBD1 (6 bases). Per the germline V gene, CDR1 is LNHDA and CDR2 is SQIVND (reference sequence). V dropped 1 base and J dropped 4 bases, with 13 bases sitting between them. The CDR3 is 15 residues long. This chain's CDR3 is CASSIAIRGGYGYTF. The DNA of the CDR3 is TGTGCCAGTAGTATAGCGATCAGGGGAGGCTATGGCTACACCTTC.

The chain links TRBV6-5 to TRBJ2-1; D is tentatively TRBD1 or TRBD2 (6 bases each). Germline V lookup: CDR1 MNHEY, CDR2 SVGAGI. This CDR3 has 15 residues. Trimming left V 10 bases short and J 7 bases short, with 23 bases between. The CDR3 DNA reads TGTGCCACCACCTTCCAGGTGGGGGGCTATAATGAGCAGTTCTTC. It encodes CATTFQVGGYNEQFF.

The V gene is TRBV28, the J gene TRBJ1-2; D is uncertain. The CDR3 loop spans 12 amino acids. Germline CDR1 is MDHEN and CDR2 is SYDVKM. The V end was cut by 7 bases, the J end by 7 bases, with 13 bases between. The DNA for the CDR3 is TGTGCCAGCACCCGCCCACCGCTTGGCTACACCTTC. Encoded protein: CASTRPPLGYTF.

The rearrangement uses TRBV6-6 and TRBJ2-1; 8 bases match TRBD2. This CDR3 contains 15 residues. CDR1 and CDR2 (germline): MNHNY, SVGAGI (reference sequence). V dropped 5 bases and J dropped 7; count of bases not matched to a gene: 10. CDR3 in amino acids: CASSVGLVRLNEQFF. The DNA of the CDR3 is TGTGCCAGCAGTGTGGGACTAGTAAGGTTGAATGAGCAGTTCTTC.

The V call is TRBV5-1, the J call TRBJ1-1, with D maybe TRBD1 (6 bases). The CDR3 length is 14 residues. Trimming shortened V by 4 bases and J by 2 bases, and 12 bases separated the two germline ends. The germline V gene encodes CDR1 SGHRS and CDR2 YFSETQ. The CDR3 region is CASSGRDTNTEAFF. The CDR3 region has the DNA TGCGCCAGCAGCGGCCGGGACACTAACACTGAAGCTTTCTTT.

This chain joins TRBV2 and TRBJ1-5; D unclear. The CDR3 spans 15 residues. The V and J ends lost 2 bases and 7 bases respectively, with 15 bases between them. Germline-derived CDR1 and CDR2 are SNHLY and FYNNEI. The CDR3 loop reads CASSEYSFGSQPQHF. The CDR3 bases are TGTGCCAGCAGTGAATACAGTTTTGGCTCCCAGCCCCAGCATTTT.

J is TRBJ1-6 and V is TRBV16, with a possible D match to TRBD1 (5 bases). Germline CDR1 is KGHSY and CDR2 is FQNENV. This CDR3 spans 16 amino acids. V lost 5 bases and J lost 10, with 21 bases in between. The CDR3, as DNA: TGTGCCAGCAGCACGGGCCGGGACGGGACTCGGTCACCCCTCCACTTT. This translates into CASSTGRDGTRSPLHF.

The V call is TRBV19, the J call TRBJ1-5; 8 bases agree with TRBD1. This CDR3 has 15 residues. V gave up 7 bases and J gave up 7 bases; unmatched junction bases: 12. Germline assignment: CDR1 LNHDA and CDR2 SQIVND (reference sequence). This CDR3 reads CASTTQDRAFQPQHF. For the CDR3, the DNA is TGTGCCAGTACCACACAGGACAGGGCTTTCCAGCCCCAGCATTTT.

The chain combines TRBV28 with TRBJ1-2, with D perhaps TRBD1 (6 bases). V dropped 6 bases and J dropped 4 bases, with 18 bases sitting between them. CDR3 length: 15 residues. The V gene's germline CDR1 is MDHEN and CDR2 SYDVKM. The CDR3 bases are TGTGCCAGCAGCCGAGACAGGAGAGGGTTCTATGGCTACACCTTC. Translating it yields CASSRDRRGFYGYTF.

The genes are TRBV2 and TRBJ2-3, with D possibly TRBD2 on 5 matching bases. The CDR3 spans 14 residues. The V gene's germline CDR1 is SNHLY and CDR2 FYNNEI. Trimming removed 6 bases at V and 1 base at J, with 11 bases between. CDR3 sequence: CASREASRTDTQYF. The DNA of the CDR3 is TGTGCCAGCAGGGAGGCCTCCCGCACAGATACGCAGTATTTT.